The T cell receptor (beta chain) under discussion was sequenced for a study of T cell changes during pregnancy in multiple sclerosis. Sequencing was performed with immunoSEQ multiplex PCR; in TCRdb, only in-frame clones are kept and a portion is missing. The sample lists some 57,000 clones, approximately 90% occurring once. With 7 bases clipped from V and 13 bases from J, the junction kept 7 bases outside the gene matches. CDR1 is SGHAT and CDR2 is FQNNGV in the germline V gene. The CDR3 has 13 residues. Sample: CD4+ T cells from peripheral blood mononuclear cells, taken in the first trimester of pregnancy. This sequence was found in a female donor with multiple sclerosis, enrolled in a pregnancy study. The chain combines TRBV11-2 with TRBJ2-1; 13 bases align to TRBD2. The chain's CDR3 is CASITGTSGAQFF. CDR3 in DNA: TGTGCCAGCATAACCGGGACTAGCGGGGCCCAGTTCTTC.